The rows below give T cell receptor beta chains drawn from one sample of a study of vaccination and CD4 T cells after COVID-19. MiXCR, run by TCRdb on the PCR reads, gives a single entry per CDR3 protein. This sample has approximately 13,000 distinct CDR3 sequences; 60% to 80% occur once, and the top ten carry more than 20%. Their antigens remain unidentified. Sequences were obtained from CD4+ T cells from blood, cultured in vitro. These receptors originate from a human donor who had recovered from COVID-19. The CDR3 runs from the conserved cysteine through the conserved F or W. The D gene is left open where the match is weak. Where a row states a size, it is once, few, many or the class of an expanded clone; other rows omit it.

>-|TRBJ1-6|TRBV19|-
CASSTPGRMNSPLHF
TGTGCCAGTAGTACCCCGGGGCGGATGAATTCACCCCTCCACTTT
>-|TRBJ1-2|TRBV20-1|-
CSATNRAWGYTF
TGCAGTGCAACCAACAGAGCTTGGGGCTACACCTTC
>-|TRBJ1-2|TRBV28|-
CASSPLGQVGNYGYTF
TGTGCCAGCAGCCCTTTGGGACAAGTAGGGAACTATGGCTACACCTTC
>-|TRBJ2-7|TRBV14|-
CASSHLGTEQYF
TGTGCCAGCAGCCACCTCGGTACCGAGCAGTACTTC
>-|TRBJ2-5|TRBV6-5|-
CASSFLAPQETQYF
TGTGCCAGCAGTTTTCTAGCGCCCCAAGAGACCCAGTACTTC
>few|TRBJ2-7|TRBV5-4|-
CASSFGKAYEQYF
TGTGCCAGCAGCTTCGGGAAAGCCTACGAGCAGTACTTC
>-|TRBJ2-5|TRBV4-1|TRBD2
CASSQKSSGTYQETQYF
TGCGCCAGCAGCCAAAAGTCGAGCGGGACCTACCAAGAGACCCAGTACTTC
>-|TRBJ1-2|TRBV7-6|TRBD1
CASSLSGQGIGGYTF
TGTGCCAGCAGCCTATCTGGACAGGGAATAGGCGGCTACACCTTC
>few|TRBJ2-1|TRBV27|TRBD1
CASISPTGTVVNEQFF
TGTGCCAGCATCTCCCCGACAGGGACGGTTGTCAATGAGCAGTTCTTC
>-|TRBJ2-1|TRBV7-9|-
CASSLVGTRSSYNEQFF
TGTGCCAGCAGCTTAGTAGGGACTCGCAGCTCCTACAATGAGCAGTTCTTC
>-|TRBJ2-3|TRBV19|-
CASSKRTNTDTQYF
TGTGCCAGTAGTAAAAGGACTAACACAGATACGCAGTATTTT
>-|TRBJ1-2|TRBV6-2/TRBV6-3|-
CASSQTTVGGYTF
TGTGCCAGCAGCCAGACCACCGTTGGGGGCTACACCTTC
>-|TRBJ1-6|TRBV12-3/TRBV12-4|-
CASSSTGLGPLHF
TGTGCCAGCAGTTCGACAGGCTTAGGGCCCCTCCACTTT
>few|TRBJ2-3|TRBV7-2|TRBD1
CASSWTGTDTQYF
TGTGCCAGCAGCTGGACAGGGACCGATACGCAGTATTTT
>large|TRBJ1-6|TRBV11-2|-
CASSLTRTNSPLHF
TGTGCCAGCAGCTTGACCAGGACTAATTCACCCCTCCACTTT
>-|TRBJ2-7|TRBV21-1|-
CASSKFGQGYWYEQYF
TGTGCCAGCAGCAAATTTGGGCAGGGATATTGGTACGAGCAGTACTTC
>-|TRBJ2-3|TRBV27|-
CASSLWRPEEDTQYF
TGTGCCAGCAGTTTATGGCGCCCTGAAGAGGATACGCAGTATTTT
>-|TRBJ2-5|TRBV24-1|-
CATSDSGRIKETQYF
TGTGCCACCAGTGACTCGGGACGGATTAAAGAGACCCAGTACTTC
>-|TRBJ2-7|TRBV7-9|-
CASSALGRRDEQYF
TGTGCCAGCAGCGCATTGGGACGGCGAGACGAGCAGTACTTC
>-|TRBJ1-1|TRBV24-1|-
CATGPRGGTEAFF
TGTGCCACCGGACCTCGCGGGGGGACTGAAGCTTTCTTT
>-|TRBJ2-3|TRBV20-1|-
CSASPSLLVTTDTQYF
TGCAGTGCTAGCCCTTCTCTACTAGTTACGACAGATACGCAGTATTTT
>few|TRBJ1-1|TRBV20-1|-
CSARDPRGLEAFF
TGCAGTGCTAGAGATCCCCGAGGCCTTGAAGCTTTCTTT
>-|TRBJ1-2|TRBV18|TRBD1
CASSPTGVYGYTF
TGTGCCAGCTCACCAACAGGGGTCTATGGCTACACCTTC
>few|TRBJ1-6|TRBV7-9|-
CASSLEWEQSPLHF
TGTGCCAGCAGCTTAGAATGGGAACAATCACCCCTCCACTTT
>-|TRBJ1-2|TRBV7-2|-
CASSLSRYGYTF
TGTGCCAGCAGCTTATCCCGCTATGGCTACACCTTC
>-|TRBJ1-5|TRBV6-2/TRBV6-3|-
CASSYSSGLGYQPQHF
TGTGCCAGCAGTTACTCGTCGGGGCTAGGTTATCAGCCCCAGCATTTT
>-|TRBJ1-2|TRBV20-1|TRBD1
CSVSLRGQENYGYTF
TGCAGTGTCTCCCTCCGAGGACAGGAGAACTATGGCTACACCTTC